These 28 T cell receptor beta chains were sequenced from one sample in a study of blood T cell repertoires in COVID-19 (dated by TCRdb to the early 2020s). Library generation was performed with the immunoSEQ multiplex PCR assay. TCRdb carries this immuneACCESS record with in-frame sequences only. Its versions omit some clonotypes, under half of them owing to an unresolved V gene in the studies checked, with the rest unexplained. A total of approximately 110,000 clones appear in this sample, about 70% of them only once. The ten top clones hold 6% of the sample. Material for sequencing was peripheral blood. The source of these receptors is a man at least 80 years old with COVID-19, enrolled during active disease.

V is TRBV27 and J is TRBJ1-5, with D perhaps matching TRBD1 (5 bases). V dropped 0 bases and J dropped 10 bases, with 16 bases sitting between them. There are 15 residues in the CDR3. From germline, CDR1 is MNHEY and CDR2 SMNVEV (reference sequence). CDR3 nucleotide sequence: TGTGCCAGCAGTTTATCACAGGCGAACGGACACCCCCAGCATTTT. This gives the protein CASSLSQANGHPQHF.

V is TRBV25-1 and J is TRBJ1-6; 7 bases align to TRBD1. The V segment lost 6 bases and the J segment 7 bases; nucleotides outside the gene matches: 6. CDR1 is MGHDK, CDR2 SYGVNS, per germline. The CDR3 consists of 14 residues. The CDR3 region has the DNA TGTGCCAGCAGCAGGGACAGAAAAAATTCACCCCTCCACTTT. Encoded protein: CASSRDRKNSPLHF.

This clone was found once. The CDR3 region is CASRWDRRSSYGYTF. CDR3 DNA sequence: TGTGCCAGCCGGTGGGACAGGCGTTCCTCCTATGGCTACACCTTC. The chain uses TRBV6-5 and TRBJ1-2; 8 positions agree with TRBD1. The CDR3 spans 15 residues. With 8 bases clipped from V and 4 bases from J, the junction kept 12 bases outside the gene matches. The V gene's germline CDR1 is MNHEY and CDR2 SVGAGI.

This chain uses TRBV7-2 with TRBJ2-2; 8 bases align to TRBD2. After removal of 3 bases from V and 3 bases from J, the junction contained 0 bases not matched to a gene. This CDR3 comprises 14 residues. Germline lookup yields CDR1 SGHTA and CDR2 FQGNSA. The CDR3, as DNA: TGTGCCAGCAGCTTTAGCGGGGACACCGGGGAGCTGTTTTTT. This encodes CASSFSGDTGELFF.

This clone was observed a handful of times. V is TRBV10-3 and J is TRBJ2-7; 13 nucleotides match TRBD2. The CDR3 has 22 residues. After removal of 6 bases from V and 0 bases from J, the junction contained 23 bases not matched to a gene. Germline V CDR1 and CDR2: ENHRY, SYGVKD. This CDR3 is CAIRGRLGPGLAGATSSYEQYF. The CDR3 DNA reads as TGTGCCATCAGGGGACGATTGGGGCCAGGACTAGCGGGAGCGACTAGCTCCTACGAGCAGTACTTC.

The CDR3 DNA is TGTGCCAGCAGGTCTGGCGCGACTAGCGGGAGTAGGTATTTT. It yields the protein CASRSGATSGSRYF. The chain links TRBV3-1 (or the pseudogene TRBV3-2) to TRBJ2-3; 12 bases agree with TRBD2. Germline V gives CDR1 LGHDT, CDR2 YNNKEL (reference sequence). The V and J ends lost 6 bases and 14 bases, in that order; junction bases with no gene match: 12. The CDR3 contains 14 residues.

Turning to this clone: A read error may produce the germline difference seen at one junction end. This chain connects TRBV9 to TRBJ2-7, with TRBD2 matching 11 bases. This CDR3 is built from 15 residues. The germline gives CDR1 SGDLS, CDR2 YYNGEE. In DNA, the CDR3 is TGTGCCAGCAGCGTAGGACTAGCGGGATCCTCCGAGCAGTACTTC. Translated, it gives CASSVGLAGSSEQYF.

The chain links TRBV19 to TRBJ2-3; TRBD2 is a possible D gene (5 bases). V lost 6 bases and J 2 bases, leaving 15 bases between the germline ends. This CDR3 region has 15 residues. Per the germline V gene, CDR1 is LNHDA and CDR2 is SQIVND (reference sequence). CDR3 loop: CASRRSGLYTDTQYF. CDR3 nucleotide sequence: TGTGCCAGTAGGAGGTCTGGACTTTACACAGATACGCAGTATTTT.

The chain has TRBV9 and TRBJ2-1; 9 bases agree with TRBD2. Germline V gene lookup returns CDR1 SGDLS and CDR2 YYNGEE. This CDR3 region has 13 residues. The ends lost 3 bases at V and 12 bases at J; junction bases unmatched: 7. This chain's CDR3 is CASSEIAGVGQFF. The CDR3 region has the DNA TGTGCCAGCAGCGAGATAGCGGGAGTGGGGCAGTTCTTC.

The J gene is TRBJ2-5, the V gene TRBV19; D is possibly TRBD2 (6 bases). Trimming took 5 bases from V and 7 from J, leaving 14 bases between them. CDR1 LNHDA and CDR2 SQIVND come from the germline V gene (reference sequence). The CDR3 runs to 13 residues. Here the CDR3 reads CASSSVARGTQYF. Written as DNA, the CDR3 is TGTGCCAGTAGTTCGGTGGCGCGGGGGACCCAGTACTTC.

J is TRBJ1-2 and V is TRBV4-3; D uncertain. The germline gives CDR1 LGHNA, CDR2 YSLEER. Trimming left V 0 bases short and J 7 bases short, with 12 bases between. This CDR3 has 14 residues. The CDR3 loop reads CASSQDGLSFGYTF. The DNA for the CDR3 is TGCGCCAGCAGCCAAGATGGGCTATCCTTTGGCTACACCTTC.

This clone was found once. The rearrangement uses TRBV6-1 and TRBJ2-7, with 12 bases identical to TRBD2. The CDR3 contains 14 residues. V was clipped by 2 bases and J by 5 bases; unmatched bases: 1. CDR1 and CDR2 (germline): MNHNS, SASEGT. DNA for the CDR3: TGTGCCAGCAGTGAACTAGCGGGAGGGAACGAGCAGTACTTC. As protein: CASSELAGGNEQYF.

V usage is TRBV6-6 and J usage is TRBJ2-5; possible D gene TRBD1, 6 bases. The CDR3 consists of 15 residues. Looked up from germline, CDR1 is MNHNY and CDR2 is SVGAGI (reference sequence). V was trimmed by 2 bases and J by 5 bases, leaving 15 bases between them. CDR3 coding DNA: TGTGCCAGCAGTTACCCCCTGGGGACACTGGAGACCCAGTACTTC. It specifies CASSYPLGTLETQYF.

The chain joins TRBV7-8 to TRBJ2-7; tentative D call: TRBD2 (5 bases). Between the trimmed V and J ends, which lost 2 bases and 5 bases, there was a span of 13 bases. The CDR3 loop spans 14 amino acids. From germline, CDR1 is SGHVS and CDR2 FQNEAQ. Here the CDR3 reads CASSLSDPGNEQYF. CDR3 in DNA: TGTGCCAGCAGCTTAAGCGACCCGGGGAACGAGCAGTACTTC.

The chain is built from TRBV28 and TRBJ2-7, with D tentatively TRBD2 (5 bases). V lost 5 bases and J 3 bases, leaving 20 bases between the germline ends. CDR1 is MDHEN, CDR2 SYDVKM, per germline. The CDR3 is made up of 16 amino acids. CDR3 residues: CASSRTLVRGNYEQYF. The DNA of the CDR3 is TGTGCCAGCAGTCGAACCTTAGTTCGAGGGAACTACGAGCAGTACTTC.

The table lists this clone with a few counts. This rearrangement joins TRBV10-2 to TRBJ2-3; 7 bases fit TRBD2. Per germline, CDR1 WSHSY and CDR2 SAAADI. The CDR3 extends over 18 amino acids. The J segment lost 2 bases and the V segment lost 0 bases, leaving 11 bases of the junction unmatched. The CDR3 protein is CASSESSFPGLVTDTQYF. The DNA for the CDR3 is TGCGCCAGCAGTGAGTCGTCGTTCCCCGGACTAGTCACAGATACGCAGTATTTT.

The V and J genes are TRBV19 and TRBJ2-2; D is unclear. V gave up 5 bases and J gave up 6 bases, with 7 bases separating them. Germline CDR1 LNHDA, CDR2 SQIVND (reference sequence). The CDR3 is 12 amino acids. CDR3 protein: CASSQSSGELFF. DNA of the CDR3: TGTGCCAGTAGTCAGTCGTCCGGGGAGCTGTTTTTT.

The rearrangement links TRBV19 to TRBJ2-5; possibly TRBD2 for D (5 bases). Trimming pared 2 bases from V and 0 bases from J, leaving 10 bases between. The germline gives CDR1 LNHDA, CDR2 SQIVND (reference sequence). The CDR3 runs 15 residues. The CDR3 DNA sequence: TGTGCCAGTAGTATATCGGGGATGTACCAAGAGACCCAGTACTTC. It yields the protein CASSISGMYQETQYF.

The rearrangement links TRBV18 to TRBJ1-2; D gene unclear. The V end lost 0 bases, the J end lost 4 bases, and 12 bases lay between the germline ends. The CDR3 consists of 15 residues. The germline gives CDR1 KGHSH, CDR2 LQKENI. The CDR3 DNA reads as TGTGCCAGCTCACCACCGAGCGGACTCAGCTATGGCTACACCTTC. Its protein is CASSPPSGLSYGYTF. The full variable domain, rest sourced from reference TRBV18 and TRBJ1-2, is NAGVMQNPRHLVRRRGQEARLRCSPMKGHSHVYWYRQLPEEGLKFMVYLQKENIIDESGMPKERFSAEFPKEGPSILRIQQVVRGDSAAYFCASSPPSGLSYGYTFGSGTRLTVV.

The gene calls are TRBV30 and TRBJ1-2, with no clear D. Germline lookup yields CDR1 GTSNPN and CDR2 SVGIG (reference sequence). Trimming removed 8 bases from V and 6 bases from J, with 10 bases in between. CDR3 length: 10 residues. CDR3 region: CAGEVDGYTF. The CDR3 nucleotides are TGTGCCGGGGAAGTCGATGGCTACACCTTC. Variable domain in full (rest from reference TRBV30 and TRBJ1-2): SQTIHQWPATLVQPVGSPLSLECTVEGTSNPNLYWYRQAAGRGLQLLFYSVGIGQISSEVPQNLSASRPQDRQFILSSKKLLLSDSGFYLCAGEVDGYTFGSGTRLTVV.

This clone was found a few times. The chain joins TRBV6-1 to TRBJ1-5; D unclear. V was shortened by 0 bases and J by 0 bases, with 12 bases between the two germline ends. This CDR3 is built from 17 residues. Per the germline V gene, CDR1 is MNHNS and CDR2 is SASEGT. The CDR3: CASSEAPPQISNQPQHF. CDR3 sequence (DNA): TGTGCCAGCAGTGAAGCTCCGCCTCAGATTAGCAATCAGCCCCAGCATTTT.

This chain connects TRBV9 to TRBJ2-1; 12 positions agree with TRBD2. Per the germline V gene, CDR1 is SGDLS and CDR2 is YYNGEE. This CDR3 has 17 amino acids. The trim removed 7 bases at V and 4 bases at J, leaving 12 bases unmatched. The CDR3 DNA follows: TGTGCCAGCGCCGGAGGGCTACTAGCGGGAGGATACAATGAGCAGTTCTTC. This codes for CASAGGLLAGGYNEQFF.

V is TRBV6-5 and J is TRBJ1-4; D is unclear. V was shortened by 2 bases and J by 3 bases, with 7 bases between the two germline ends. Germline-derived CDR1 and CDR2 are MNHEY and SVGAGI. The CDR3 is made up of 14 amino acids. The DNA of the CDR3 is TGTGCCAGCAGTTACGGCGGGTCTAATGAAAAACTGTTTTTT. Translated: CASSYGGSNEKLFF.

The chain recombines TRBV14 with TRBJ1-2, with 7 bases aligning to TRBD1. CDR3 length: 15 amino acids. From germline, CDR1 is SGHDN and CDR2 FVKESK. V lost 1 base, J lost 8 bases, and 10 bases stayed unmatched. The CDR3 DNA reads as TGTGCCAGCAGCCAAGGACCTGACAGGGTCGAGGGCTACACCTTC. This codes for CASSQGPDRVEGYTF.

This clone was recorded only once. The rearrangement uses TRBV28 and TRBJ2-1, with 15 bases lining up with TRBD2. The CDR3 covers 16 residues. CDR1 and CDR2 (germline): MDHEN, SYDVKM. Trimming removed 5 bases from V and 7 bases from J; junction bases left unmatched: 6. CDR3 nucleotide sequence: TGTGCCAGCAGTCGGACTAGCGGGAGGGCCTTAAATGAGCAGTTCTTC. Its protein product is CASSRTSGRALNEQFF.

The genes are TRBV19 and TRBJ2-5; tentatively, D is TRBD2 (5 bases). The CDR3 is made up of 15 amino acids. V was cut by 7 bases and J by 2 bases, with 17 bases left in between. Germline V gives CDR1 LNHDA, CDR2 SQIVND (reference sequence). The CDR3 bases are TGTGCCAGTATGATCAGTGGTCGGGAACAAGAGACCCAGTACTTC. Its translation: CASMISGREQETQYF.

The J gene is TRBJ1-2, the V gene TRBV12-3 or TRBV12-4; 10 bases align to TRBD1. J gave up 8 bases and V 6 bases, and 3 bases lay outside the gene matches. The CDR3 totals 12 residues. The CDR3 DNA reads as TGTGCCAGCAGGACAGGGGGCGAGGGCTACACCTTC. It codes for CASRTGGEGYTF.

CDR3 protein: CASSYRTGGRYYEQYF. The CDR3 DNA reads as TGTGCCAGCAGCTACAGGACAGGTGGACGTTACTACGAGCAGTACTTC. V usage is TRBV5-4 and J usage is TRBJ2-7; 7 bases line up with TRBD1. The CDR3 consists of 16 residues. Germline CDR1 is SGHNT and CDR2 is YYREEE (reference sequence). The J segment lost 3 bases and the V segment lost 3 bases, leaving 12 bases of the junction unmatched.